Listed here is a single T cell receptor beta chain. The protocol was immunoSEQ multiplex PCR, while the TCRdb copy is restricted to in-frame clones and leaves out a portion. The profile covers 150,000 to 200,000 clones, with about 80% appearing a single time and 8% to 13% taken by the ten largest. Cohort assignment relied on participant-reported clinical history. The entry originates in a study of blood T cell repertoires in COVID-19. The CDR3 consists of 15 residues. V lost 4 bases, J lost 2 bases, and 15 bases lay in between. Germline V gives CDR1 SGDLS, CDR2 YYNGEE. The TCR originated in a man aged 45-65 years who had recovered from COVID-19. The rearrangement links TRBV9 to TRBJ1-1; D perhaps matches TRBD1 (6 bases). Sequenced input: PBMCs or T cells enriched from blood (not recorded which). For the CDR3, the DNA is TGTGCCAGCAGCCTCCAGGGGTTCAGTAACACTGAAGCTTTCTTT. It codes for CASSLQGFSNTEAFF.